The clone carrying this T cell receptor beta chain was counted only a few times. Its antigen remains unidentified. This entry is derived from a study of neoadjuvant nivolumab and ipilimumab in lung cancer. For the study at large: Nivolumab 3 mg/kg was given days 1, 15 and 29, plus ipilimumab 1 mg/kg day 1 in combination.

Germline CDR1 and CDR2: SGHNT and YENEEA. CDR3 length: 14 residues. V was pared by 1 base and J by 5 bases, with 9 bases between. General study findings and limits: From pretherapy to surgery, tumor richness and clonality rose with dual therapy. TCR richness and clonality were higher in tumors than adjacent uninvolved lung.

TCRdb keeps only in-frame clones here, not all; method: immunoSEQ multiplex PCR. This table holds more than 25,000 clones, roughly four fifths found once. This chain connects TRBV11-3 to TRBJ2-4, with D possibly being TRBD1 (5 bases). The receptor was derived from an adult with non-small cell lung cancer. The material sequenced was tumor tissue, taken after neoadjuvant nivolumab, alone or with ipilimumab, at or shortly before surgery. CDR3 region: CASSLAVTENIQYF. Written as DNA, the CDR3 is TGTGCCAGCAGCTTAGCAGTGACAGAAAACATTCAGTACTTC.